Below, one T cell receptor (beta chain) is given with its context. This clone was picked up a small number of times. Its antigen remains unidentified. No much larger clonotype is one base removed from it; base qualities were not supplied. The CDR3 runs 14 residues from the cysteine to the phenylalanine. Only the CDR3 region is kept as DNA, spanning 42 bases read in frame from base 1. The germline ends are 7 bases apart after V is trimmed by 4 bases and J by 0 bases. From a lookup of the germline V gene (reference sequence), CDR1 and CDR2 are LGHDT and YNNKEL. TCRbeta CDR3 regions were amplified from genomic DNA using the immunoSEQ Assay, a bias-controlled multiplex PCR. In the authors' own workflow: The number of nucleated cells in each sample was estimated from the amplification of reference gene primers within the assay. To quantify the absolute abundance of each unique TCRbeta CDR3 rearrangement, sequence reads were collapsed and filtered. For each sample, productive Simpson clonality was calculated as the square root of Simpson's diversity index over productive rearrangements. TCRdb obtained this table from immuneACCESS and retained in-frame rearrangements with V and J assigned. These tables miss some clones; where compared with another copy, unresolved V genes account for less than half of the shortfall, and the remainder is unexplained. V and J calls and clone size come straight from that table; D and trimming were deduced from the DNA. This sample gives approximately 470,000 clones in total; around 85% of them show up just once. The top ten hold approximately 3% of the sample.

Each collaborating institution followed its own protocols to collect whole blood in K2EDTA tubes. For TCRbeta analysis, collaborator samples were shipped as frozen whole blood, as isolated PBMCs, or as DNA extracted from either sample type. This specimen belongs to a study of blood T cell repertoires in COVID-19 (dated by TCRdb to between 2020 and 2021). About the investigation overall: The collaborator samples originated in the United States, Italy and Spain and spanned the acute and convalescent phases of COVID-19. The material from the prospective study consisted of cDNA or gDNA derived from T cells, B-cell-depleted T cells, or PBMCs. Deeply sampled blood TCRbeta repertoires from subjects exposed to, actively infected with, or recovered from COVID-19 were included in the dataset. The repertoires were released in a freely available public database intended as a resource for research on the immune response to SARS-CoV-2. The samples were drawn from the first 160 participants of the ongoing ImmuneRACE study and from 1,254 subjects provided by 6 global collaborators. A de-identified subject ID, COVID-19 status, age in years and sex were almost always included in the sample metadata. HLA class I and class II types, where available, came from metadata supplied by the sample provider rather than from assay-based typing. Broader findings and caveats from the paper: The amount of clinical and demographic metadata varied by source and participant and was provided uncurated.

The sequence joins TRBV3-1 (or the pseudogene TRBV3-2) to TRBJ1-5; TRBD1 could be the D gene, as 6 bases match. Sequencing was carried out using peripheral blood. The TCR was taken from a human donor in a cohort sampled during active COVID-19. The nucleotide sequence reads TGTGCCAGCAGCCGACAGGATAGCAATCAGCCCCAGCATTTT. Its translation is CASSRQDSNQPQHF.